Following are 21 T cell receptor beta chains from one sample sequenced in a study of blood T cell repertoires in COVID-19. Clones were read by immunoSEQ multiplex PCR, and TCRdb kept only the in-frame ones, dropping some. The sample has more than 200,000 clones, roughly 87% seen once. The specimen was peripheral blood. These receptor sequences come from a man aged 18-30 years with active or convalescent COVID-19.

The DNA of the CDR3 is TGTGCCAGCAGCTTAACTCCGGGACTAATTGACAATGAGCAGTTCTTC. Protein: CASSLTPGLIDNEQFF. This chain uses TRBV7-3 with TRBJ2-1; 7 bases are a match to TRBD2. The V segment lost 0 bases and the J segment 5 bases; nucleotides outside the gene matches: 7. Germline CDR1 SGHTA, CDR2 FQGTGA. The CDR3 spans 16 residues.

The rearrangement uses TRBV5-1 and TRBJ1-1; the D is unclear. This CDR3 has 15 residues. V was shortened by 6 bases and J by 1 base, with 16 bases between the two germline ends. Germline values: CDR1 SGHRS, CDR2 YFSETQ. The CDR3 bases are TGCGCCAGCACCCGAGCCCCGACATCGAACACTGAAGCTTTCTTT. Its translation: CASTRAPTSNTEAFF. Variable domain in full (rest from reference TRBV5-1 and TRBJ1-1): KAGVTQTPRYLIKTRGQQVTLSCSPISGHRSVSWYQQTPGQGLQFLFEYFSETQRNKGNFPGRFSGRQFSNSRSEMNVSTLELGDSALYLCASTRAPTSNTEAFFGQGTRLTVV.

J is TRBJ2-5 and V is TRBV7-2; 7 bases align to TRBD1. The CDR3 length is 15 residues. Germline CDR1 and CDR2: SGHTA and FQGNSA. The J segment lost 4 bases and the V segment lost 2 bases, leaving 7 bases of the junction unmatched. The CDR3 is CASSLSQGVGETQYF. The CDR3 region has the DNA TGTGCCAGCAGCTTATCTCAGGGGGTGGGAGAGACCCAGTACTTC.

The sample holds one count of this clone. This sequence joins TRBV24-1 and TRBJ2-7; TRBD1 agrees at 10 bases. Trimming at V came to 6 bases and at J to 6 bases, leaving 7 bases not matched to a gene. The CDR3 runs 14 residues. CDR1 KGHDR and CDR2 SFDVKD come from the germline V gene. The CDR3 protein is CATSNRDRGAEQYF. Written as DNA, the CDR3 is TGTGCCACCAGTAACCGGGACAGGGGAGCCGAGCAGTACTTC.

J is TRBJ1-5 and V is TRBV6-5; D may be TRBD1 (5 bases). The germline V gene has CDR1 MNHEY and CDR2 SVGAGI. This CDR3 contains 14 residues. V was cut by 5 bases and J by 5 bases, with 13 bases left in between. CDR3 nucleotides: TGTGCCAGCAGTCGCCAGGGAGGTCATCAGCCCCAGCATTTT. Translating it yields CASSRQGGHQPQHF.

The chain joins TRBV9 to TRBJ2-1, with 14 bases aligning to TRBD2. Germline assignment: CDR1 SGDLS and CDR2 YYNGEE. This CDR3 region has 18 residues. Trimming cost V 3 bases and J 5 bases; bases outside gene matches: 10. CDR3 DNA sequence: TGTGCCAGCAGCGCAAACGTTCCGGGACTAGCGGGAGACAATGAGCAGTTCTTC. Translating gives CASSANVPGLAGDNEQFF.

This chain connects TRBV7-3 to TRBJ2-5, with TRBD2 matching over 15 bases. After removal of 5 bases from V and 9 bases from J, the junction contained 10 bases not matched to a gene. The V gene's germline CDR1 is SGHTA and CDR2 FQGTGA. The CDR3 spans 16 residues. CDR3 residues: CASSLQGTSGGRAQYF. The CDR3, as DNA: TGTGCCAGCAGCCTTCAGGGGACTAGCGGGGGGCGCGCCCAGTACTTC.

CDR3 region: CASVGQGTSTGELFF. The DNA for the CDR3 is TGTGCCAGTGTCGGTCAGGGGACCTCCACCGGGGAGCTGTTTTTT. The chain carries TRBV19 and TRBJ2-2; weak D call: TRBD1 (6 bases). This CDR3 has 15 residues. Trimming pared 8 bases from V and 4 bases from J, leaving 17 bases between. CDR1 and CDR2 (germline): LNHDA, SQIVND (reference sequence).

V usage is TRBV12-2 and J usage is TRBJ2-6; TRBD1 is taken as the D call from the table, unchecked against the DNA. TRBV12-2 is tagged as a pseudogene. The CDR3 loop spans 18 amino acids. CDR3 loop: CASRLVNSSSSGANVLTF. The DNA for the CDR3 is TGTGCAAGTCGCTTAGTGAACAGCTCTTCCTCTGGGGCCAACGTCCTGACTTTC.

The V and J genes are TRBV5-5 and TRBJ1-1; D gene uncertain. With 0 bases removed from V and 4 bases from J, the gap between germline ends came to 19 bases. CDR1 and CDR2 (germline): SGHKS, YYEKEE (reference sequence). The CDR3 covers 17 residues. CDR3 residues: CASSLAWSAQRGTEAFF. The CDR3 region has the DNA TGTGCCAGCAGCTTGGCCTGGTCAGCCCAACGAGGCACTGAAGCTTTCTTT.

This chain uses TRBV12-3 or TRBV12-4 with TRBJ2-3, with a possible D match to TRBD2 (6 bases). This CDR3 spans 12 amino acids. With 6 bases removed from V and 5 bases from J, the gap between germline ends came to 9 bases. Here the CDR3 reads CASRGAGDTQYF. The CDR3, as DNA: TGTGCCAGCAGGGGAGCGGGAGATACGCAGTATTTT.

V gene TRBV7-9 combines with J gene TRBJ1-4; tentatively, D is TRBD1 (5 bases). The CDR3 is 17 amino acids. Trimming cost V 0 bases and J 6 bases, with 17 bases left between them. CDR1 is SEHNR, CDR2 FQNEAQ, per germline (reference sequence). CDR3 protein: CASSLAYRPVRDEKLFF. The CDR3 DNA reads as TGTGCCAGCAGCTTAGCTTACAGGCCCGTCCGGGATGAAAAACTGTTTTTT.

A single count supports this clone. This chain links TRBV4-3 with TRBJ2-2, with D perhaps matching TRBD2 (5 bases). V was pared by 0 bases and J by 0 bases, with 11 bases between. The CDR3 contains 17 residues. Germline V gives CDR1 LGHNA, CDR2 YSLEER. The CDR3 is CASSQDLSGSNTGELFF. The CDR3 bases are TGCGCCAGCAGCCAAGATCTTTCGGGGTCGAACACCGGGGAGCTGTTTTTT.

The chain has TRBV5-1 and TRBJ1-1, with D perhaps matching TRBD1 (5 bases). Per germline, CDR1 SGHRS and CDR2 YFSETQ. Between the trimmed V and J ends, which lost 4 bases and 1 base, there was a span of 11 bases. The CDR3 runs to 14 residues. CDR3 DNA: TGCGCCAGCAGCCCAACACAGGAGAACACTGAAGCTTTCTTT. Its protein product is CASSPTQENTEAFF.

The genes are TRBV6-2 or TRBV6-3 and TRBJ2-6, with TRBD1 identical over 9 bases. Germline values: CDR1 MNHEY, CDR2 SVGEGT. The CDR3 consists of 19 residues. Germline trimming cut 2 bases from V and 0 bases from J; bases unmatched to any gene: 8. CDR3 in DNA: TGTGCCAGCAGTTACGCTACCGGGACAGGGTTCTCTGGGGCCAACGTCCTGACTTTC. Protein product: CASSYATGTGFSGANVLTF.

The rearrangement uses TRBV19 and TRBJ1-1; TRBD1 aligns across 10 bases. J lost 0 bases, V lost 2 bases, and 9 bases had no gene match. The germline CDR1 and CDR2 sequences are LNHDA and SQIVND (reference sequence). The CDR3 contains 18 residues. The CDR3 DNA is TGTGCCAGTAGTATATTCGGACAGGGGGGCGGAATGAACACTGAAGCTTTCTTT. It is translated as CASSIFGQGGGMNTEAFF.

The chain couples TRBV7-3 to TRBJ2-1; 9 bases fit TRBD2. V lost 3 bases to trimming and J lost 5 bases; unmatched junction nucleotides: 11. The CDR3 loop spans 17 amino acids. Germline CDR1 SGHTA, CDR2 FQGTGA. CDR3 region: CASSFTPLAGSNNEQFF. For the CDR3, the DNA is TGTGCCAGCAGCTTTACACCACTAGCGGGTTCCAACAATGAGCAGTTCTTC.

Only a few counts were recorded for this clone. The chain uses TRBV6-5 and TRBJ1-2, with D possibly being TRBD1 (5 bases). Looked up from germline, CDR1 is MNHEY and CDR2 is SVGAGI. The length of the CDR3 is 16 residues. V lost 4 bases, J lost 3 bases, and 18 bases lay in between. The CDR3 DNA reads as TGTGCCAGCAGTTCCGTTAAGGTGGTCAGGGACTATGGCTACACCTTC. It encodes CASSSVKVVRDYGYTF.

The CDR3 protein is CASSLTGGKVGYEQYF. The CDR3 DNA is TGTGCCAGCAGCTTGACAGGGGGTAAAGTCGGCTACGAGCAGTACTTC. The rearrangement joins TRBV7-2 to TRBJ2-7; TRBD1 agrees at 9 bases. CDR3 length equals 16 residues. Losses at the gene ends were 3 bases for V and 3 bases for J; bases not matched to a gene: 9. Germline V gene lookup returns CDR1 SGHTA and CDR2 FQGNSA. Drawing the rest from reference TRBV7-2 and TRBJ2-7, the complete variable domain is GAGVSQSPSNKVTEKGKDVELRCDPISGHTALYWYRQSLGQGLEFLIYFQGNSAPDKSGLPSDRFSAERTGGSVSTLTIQRTQQEDSAVYLCASSLTGGKVGYEQYFGPGTRLTVT.

The chain couples TRBV7-8 to TRBJ2-7, with 12 bases lining up with TRBD2. The germline CDR1 and CDR2 sequences are SGHVS and FQNEAQ. The CDR3 runs to 17 residues. V shed 0 bases, J shed 2 bases, and the junction held 5 bases outside the gene matches. For the CDR3, the DNA is TGTGCCAGCAGCTTAGCGCTTACTAGCGGGGGGACCTACGAGCAGTACTTC. Translation gives CASSLALTSGGTYEQYF.

This chain connects TRBV3-1 (or the pseudogene TRBV3-2) to TRBJ2-1; 7 bases fit TRBD2. The germline V gene encodes CDR1 LGHDT and CDR2 YNNKEL (reference sequence). Trimming removed 6 bases from V and 6 bases from J; junction bases left unmatched: 11. The CDR3 extends over 15 amino acids. Here the CDR3 DNA reads TGTGCCAGCAGTCGAGGGATCCTAGCGGTCAATGAGCAGTTCTTC. Protein sequence: CASSRGILAVNEQFF.